The entry below gives a single TCR beta chain sequence along with its context. Generated by immunoSEQ multiplex PCR, the TCRdb table keeps only in-frame clones and is missing some. The table shows millions of clones, with roughly 95% occurring only once. The source of the sample is a study of shared clonotypes between healthy human individuals. This CDR3 comprises 14 residues. CDR1 and CDR2 (germline): SGHTS, YDEGEE. V was shortened by 7 bases and J by 4 bases, with 15 bases between the two germline ends. CD8 cells regarded as naive lacked CD45RO, were positively chosen for CCR7, and omitted terminally differentiated effector memory CD45RA+ cells.

The TCR was taken from a man younger than 35 in good health. This rearrangement joins TRBV5-8 to TRBJ1-5; D unclear. Sequences were obtained from naive CD8+ T cells sorted from blood. CDR3 sequence (DNA): TGTGCCAGCCGGGAGAGGGCTCGGAATCAGCCCCAGCATTTT. Translating gives CASRERARNQPQHF.